The next 30 T cell receptor beta chains were all read from a single sample in a study of cytomegalovirus exposure and HLA in healthy donors. The PCR ran on 60 Vbeta and 13 Jbeta primers. Some clones are missing from TCRdb's copy, which holds only in-frame ones; the method was immunoSEQ multiplex PCR. The repertoire consists of about 170,000 clones, with 60% to 80% occurring once and the leading ten covering 0.85% to 1%. The sequencing sample was made of PBMCs. The receptor set was obtained from a woman between 50 and 59 years old in good health and CMV-seropositive.

The chain employs TRBV9 and TRBJ2-7, with a possible D match to TRBD1 (5 bases). V was shortened by 4 bases and J by 2 bases, with 10 bases between the two germline ends. From germline, CDR1 is SGDLS and CDR2 YYNGEE. This CDR3 has 13 amino acids. The CDR3 spells CASSLGAPYEQYF. In DNA, the CDR3 is TGTGCCAGCAGCCTAGGGGCGCCCTACGAGCAGTACTTC.

The chain combines TRBV5-4 with TRBJ1-1; TRBD1 agrees at 7 bases. With 4 bases clipped from V and 3 bases from J, the junction kept 6 bases outside the gene matches. Germline V gene lookup returns CDR1 SGHNT and CDR2 YYREEE (reference sequence). CDR3 length: 14 amino acids. CDR3 region: CASSLDREDTEAFF. The DNA of the CDR3 is TGTGCCAGCAGCCTCGACAGGGAGGACACTGAAGCTTTCTTT.

The chain combines TRBV19 with TRBJ2-5, with 7 positions matching TRBD2. With V trimmed by 1 base and J by 4 bases, 3 bases remained unmatched. This CDR3 has 14 residues. CDR1 LNHDA and CDR2 SQIVND come from the germline V gene (reference sequence). CDR3 nucleotide sequence: TGTGCCAGTAGTATAGCGGGAGGAGGAGAGACCCAGTACTTC. It encodes CASSIAGGGETQYF. The whole variable domain, filled in from reference TRBV19 and TRBJ2-5, reads DGGITQSPKYLFRKEGQNVTLSCEQNLNHDAMYWYRQDPGQGLRLIYYSQIVNDFQKGDIAEGYSVSREKKESFPLTVTSAQKNPTAFYLCASSIAGGGETQYFGPGTRLLVL.

The chain joins TRBV15 to TRBJ2-7; weak D call: TRBD2 (6 bases). V gave up 0 bases and J gave up 0 bases, with 15 bases separating them. Germline V lookup: CDR1 LNHNV, CDR2 YYDKDF (reference sequence). This CDR3 region has 17 residues. The CDR3: CATSRDWDLESSYEQYF. CDR3 coding DNA: TGTGCCACCAGCAGAGATTGGGACTTAGAAAGCTCCTACGAGCAGTACTTC.

The chain joins TRBV7-3 to TRBJ1-1; D is unclear. The CDR3 runs to 12 residues. The germline CDR1 and CDR2 sequences are SGHTA and FQGTGA. V lost 4 bases, J lost 4 bases, and 7 bases lay in between. This CDR3 reads CASSSGGTEAFF. For the CDR3, the DNA is TGTGCCAGCAGCTCCGGTGGCACTGAAGCTTTCTTT. The full variable domain, in which reference TRBV7-3 and TRBJ1-1 provide the parts outside the CDR3, is GAGVSQTPSNKVTEKGKYVELRCDPISGHTALYWYRQSLGQGPEFLIYFQGTGAADDSGLPNDRFFAVRPEGSVSTLKIQRTERGDSAVYLCASSSGGTEAFFGQGTRLTVV.

This clone was detected a few times. The chain uses TRBV6-6 and TRBJ1-1, with 8 positions matching TRBD1. With V trimmed by 8 bases and J by 2 bases, 4 bases remained unmatched. There are 13 residues in the CDR3. Germline CDR1 MNHNY, CDR2 SVGAGI (reference sequence). The CDR3 region is CASWTGPNTEAFF. As DNA, the CDR3 is TGTGCCAGCTGGACAGGGCCTAACACTGAAGCTTTCTTT.

V is TRBV18 and J is TRBJ1-4, with D perhaps TRBD1 (5 bases). Trimming removed 3 bases from V and 2 bases from J, with 10 bases in between. There are 15 residues in the CDR3. Germline assignment: CDR1 KGHSH and CDR2 LQKENI. The CDR3 DNA reads TGTGCCAGCTCACCGACAGTGGATACTAATGAAAAACTGTTTTTT. Translation gives CASSPTVDTNEKLFF.

DNA for the CDR3: TGTGCCAGTAGTATAGTCGAGGGGGACAATCAGCCCCAGCATTTT. Translated: CASSIVEGDNQPQHF. This rearrangement joins TRBV19 to TRBJ1-5, with D possibly being TRBD1 (6 bases). The length of the CDR3 is 15 residues. Germline V gene lookup returns CDR1 LNHDA and CDR2 SQIVND (reference sequence). Trimming cost V 1 base and J 3 bases, with 10 bases left between them.

The CDR3 region is CASSRGLATSYEQYF. CDR3 in DNA: TGTGCCAGCAGTCGGGGACTAGCGACTTCCTACGAGCAGTACTTC. J is TRBJ2-7 and V is TRBV6-5; 10 bases map to TRBD2. The V gene's germline CDR1 is MNHEY and CDR2 SVGAGI. The CDR3 contains 15 residues. The V and J ends lost 5 bases and 1 base, in that order; junction bases with no gene match: 5.

The chain recombines TRBV6-1 with TRBJ1-5; D unclear. V lost 4 bases, J lost 1 base, and 8 bases lay in between. There are 14 residues in the CDR3. In germline, CDR1 is MNHNS, CDR2 SASEGT. CDR3 in amino acids: CASSVHMSNQPQHF. The CDR3 region has the DNA TGTGCCAGCAGTGTACACATGAGCAATCAGCCCCAGCATTTT.

The chain links TRBV27 to TRBJ1-1; 9 nucleotides agree with TRBD1. Germline CDR1 and CDR2: MNHEY and SMNVEV (reference sequence). The CDR3 totals 15 residues. After removal of 2 bases from V and 5 bases from J, the junction contained 6 bases not matched to a gene. This chain's CDR3 is CASSLVGTGRTEAFF. The DNA of the CDR3 is TGTGCCAGCAGTTTAGTCGGGACAGGGCGTACTGAAGCTTTCTTT.

The V and J genes are TRBV18 and TRBJ1-2, with D possibly being TRBD1 (5 bases). Trimming shortened V by 3 bases and J by 4 bases, and 6 bases separated the two germline ends. The CDR3 is 12 residues long. The germline CDR1 and CDR2 sequences are KGHSH and LQKENI. CDR3 DNA sequence: TGTGCCAGCTCACCCGACAGCTATGGCTACACCTTC. Protein sequence: CASSPDSYGYTF.

The chain links TRBV2 to TRBJ2-5; D is perhaps TRBD1 (5 bases). The V end was cut by 7 bases, the J end by 3 bases, with 15 bases between. The CDR3 runs 14 residues. Germline V gene sequence: CDR1 SNHLY, CDR2 FYNNEI. This CDR3 reads CASIIGRAEETQYF. In DNA, the CDR3 is TGTGCCAGCATCATTGGCAGGGCCGAAGAGACCCAGTACTTC.

The CDR3 region has the DNA TGTGCCAGCAGCGATGGTCGGGGGACTGAAGCTTTCTTT. This translates into CASSDGRGTEAFF. This chain links TRBV9 with TRBJ1-1; weak D call: TRBD1 (5 bases). This CDR3 has 13 residues. Trimming stripped 3 bases from V and 5 bases from J, with 11 bases between. Germline V gene data show CDR1 as SGDLS and CDR2 as YYNGEE.

The CDR3 sequence is CASSQDRMSGVQETQYF. The CDR3 DNA reads TGCGCCAGCAGCCAAGATAGGATGAGCGGGGTCCAAGAGACCCAGTACTTC. V is TRBV4-1 and J is TRBJ2-5; 7 bases map to TRBD2. The CDR3 is made up of 17 amino acids. Per germline, CDR1 MGHRA and CDR2 YSYEKL. Trimming removed 0 bases from V and 1 base from J; junction bases left unmatched: 8.

The genes are TRBV7-2 and TRBJ2-7, with 11 bases lining up with TRBD1. The CDR3 length is 15 residues. In germline, CDR1 is SGHTA, CDR2 FQGNSA. V was clipped by 3 bases and J by 4 bases; unmatched bases: 5. The CDR3 loop reads CASSLRTGGGYEQYF. The CDR3 nucleotides are TGTGCCAGCAGCTTGAGGACAGGGGGCGGATACGAGCAGTACTTC. Based on the CDR3 plus reference TRBV7-2 and TRBJ2-7, the full variable domain is GAGVSQSPSNKVTEKGKDVELRCDPISGHTALYWYRQSLGQGLEFLIYFQGNSAPDKSGLPSDRFSAERTGGSVSTLTIQRTQQEDSAVYLCASSLRTGGGYEQYFGPGTRLTVT.

V gene TRBV23-1 combines with J gene TRBJ1-1; 8 bases align to TRBD1. TRBV23-1 is classed as an ORF, of uncertain function. This CDR3 contains 12 residues. V lost 7 bases, J lost 4 bases, and 2 bases stayed unmatched. The CDR3 here is CASKTGGTEAFF. Here the CDR3 DNA reads TGCGCCAGCAAAACAGGGGGCACTGAAGCTTTCTTT.

This clone came up a few times. The chain combines TRBV30 with TRBJ1-1; 7 bases agree with TRBD1. The V gene's germline CDR1 is GTSNPN and CDR2 SVGIG (reference sequence). V dropped 2 bases and J dropped 4; count of bases not matched to a gene: 7. The CDR3 length is 14 residues. The CDR3 region is CAWSILGQTTEAFF. The CDR3 DNA reads TGTGCCTGGAGTATCTTGGGACAGACCACTGAAGCTTTCTTT.

The chain joins TRBV7-9 to TRBJ2-7; 9 bases line up with TRBD1. The CDR3 spans 15 residues. V shed 4 bases and J 2 bases; nucleotides not matched to a gene: 6. Germline CDR1 and CDR2: SEHNR and FQNEAQ (reference sequence). The DNA for the CDR3 is TGTGCCAGCAGCTCCTGGGACAGGGAAACCTACGAGCAGTACTTC. Translation gives CASSSWDRETYEQYF.

The rearrangement links TRBV5-5 to TRBJ2-3; D might be TRBD2 (6 bases). CDR3 length equals 17 residues. The V gene's germline CDR1 is SGHKS and CDR2 YYEKEE (reference sequence). V was trimmed by 3 bases and J by 5 bases, leaving 22 bases between them. CDR3 DNA: TGTGCCAGCAGCTCTGGCTTGCTCGCGGGGTCGGGAGATACGCAGTATTTT. This translates into CASSSGLLAGSGDTQYF.

This chain connects TRBV28 to TRBJ1-5; a weak D match, TRBD1 (5 bases). Germline CDR1 reads MDHEN; CDR2 reads SYDVKM. This CDR3 has 15 amino acids. The V end was cut by 5 bases, the J end by 4 bases, with 15 bases between. This chain's CDR3 is CASSTPQGRNQPQHF. DNA for the CDR3: TGTGCCAGCAGTACCCCCCAGGGAAGGAATCAGCCCCAGCATTTT.

The V call is TRBV29-1, the J call TRBJ2-3; possible D gene TRBD1, 5 bases. The ends were cut back, 4 bases at V and 4 bases at J, with 9 bases in the middle. There are 12 residues in the CDR3. Germline V gene data show CDR1 as SQVTM and CDR2 as ANQGSEA. DNA for the CDR3: TGCAGCGTTGCGGTAGGGGCAGATACGCAGTATTTT. Amino acid sequence: CSVAVGADTQYF.

This clone has a handful of counts. J is TRBJ1-2 and V is TRBV6-5, with D tentatively TRBD1 (6 bases). This CDR3 spans 12 amino acids. Germline CDR1 reads MNHEY; CDR2 reads SVGAGI. V was shortened by 9 bases and J by 2 bases, with 10 bases between the two germline ends. The CDR3 reads CASGGENYGYTF. DNA for the CDR3: TGTGCCAGTGGGGGCGAGAACTATGGCTACACCTTC.

J is TRBJ2-1 and V is TRBV9; D is possibly TRBD2 (6 bases). From germline, CDR1 is SGDLS and CDR2 YYNGEE. This CDR3 is 15 amino acids long. Deletions cut 3 bases from V and 2 bases from J, with 12 bases between. CDR3 protein: CASSANGGAYNEQFF. In nucleotides, the CDR3 is TGTGCCAGCAGCGCTAACGGGGGAGCCTACAATGAGCAGTTCTTC.

V is TRBV9 and J is TRBJ2-7, with D perhaps matching TRBD2 (6 bases). V gave up 2 bases and J gave up 3 bases, with 15 bases separating them. There are 15 residues in the CDR3. Germline loops: CDR1 SGDLS, CDR2 YYNGEE. CDR3 in amino acids: CASSVGTLNGYEQYF. The CDR3 region has the DNA TGTGCCAGCAGCGTCGGGACTCTCAACGGCTACGAGCAGTACTTC.

V usage is TRBV4-1 and J usage is TRBJ1-2, with no clear D. The germline V gene encodes CDR1 MGHRA and CDR2 YSYEKL. V lost 6 bases to trimming and J lost 8 bases, with 16 bases between them. This CDR3 comprises 13 residues. CDR3 amino acids: CASSRPQRYGYTF. Here the CDR3 DNA reads TGCGCCAGCAGTCGACCCCAGAGGTACGGCTACACCTTC.

V usage is TRBV4-3 and J usage is TRBJ1-1; TRBD1 matches 8 bases. The junction had 8 bases not matched to a gene; V was cut back by 5 bases and J by 6 bases. The CDR3 spans 14 residues. Germline values: CDR1 LGHNA, CDR2 YSLEER. CDR3 sequence: CASSYRDRSAEAFF. In DNA form, the CDR3 reads TGCGCCAGCAGCTACCGGGACAGGTCTGCTGAAGCTTTCTTT.

There are a few counts of this clone. Within the sample, other DNA sequences also encode this same CDR3. The gene calls are TRBV7-9 and TRBJ1-1; D not certain. The CDR3 has 13 residues. With 1 base removed from V and 0 bases from J, the gap between germline ends came to 3 bases. Germline V gives CDR1 SEHNR, CDR2 FQNEAQ (reference sequence). CDR3 region: CASSLDMNTEAFF. The CDR3, as DNA: TGTGCCAGCAGCTTAGACATGAACACTGAAGCTTTCTTT.

J is TRBJ1-5 and V is TRBV28; TRBD1 agrees at 8 bases. The CDR3 runs to 15 residues. From germline, CDR1 is MDHEN and CDR2 SYDVKM. V lost 6 bases, J lost 6 bases, and 10 bases stayed unmatched. CDR3 sequence reads: CASSSQGAGSQPQHF. In DNA, the CDR3 is TGTGCCAGCAGCTCTCAGGGGGCGGGCAGTCAGCCCCAGCATTTT.

CDR3 in amino acids: CATSRGGLSGGLVTGELFF. Here the CDR3 DNA reads TGTGCCACCAGCAGAGGGGGACTTAGCGGGGGACTCGTCACCGGGGAGCTGTTTTTT. The V and J genes are TRBV15 and TRBJ2-2; 9 bases are a match to TRBD2. The CDR3 is 19 amino acids. Per the germline V gene, CDR1 is LNHNV and CDR2 is YYDKDF (reference sequence). Trimming at V came to 1 base and at J to 4 bases, leaving 13 bases not matched to a gene.